The subject of this entry is one T cell receptor beta chain. Antigen specificity is unknown. The data originate from a study of T cell clonotyping in hematopoietic cell transplantation. General study findings and limits: Pathologically expanded recipient clonotypes increased progressively from day 30 to day 180 as diversity fell.

Samples: about 28 days before transplant, then days 30, 100 and 180 after. The protocol was immunoSEQ multiplex PCR, while the TCRdb copy is restricted to in-frame clones and leaves out a portion. The repertoire holds 14,000 or so clones, with 94% as singletons. Per germline, CDR1 SNHLY and CDR2 FYNNEI. The V and J ends lost 4 bases and 12 bases respectively, with 15 bases between them. The CDR3 totals 12 residues. The sequencing used PBMCs, collected 30 days after allogeneic stem cell transplant. The J gene is TRBJ1-2, the V gene TRBV2; a weak D match, TRBD1 (5 bases). This clonotype was obtained from a male patient in his sixties who had an allogeneic stem cell transplant from an unrelated donor, so the T cells may come from the graft donor. Some clones in this sample may be carry-over from other donors' samples. CDR3 DNA: TGTGCCAGCAGTGGGGACTCTTCCTTAAACACCTTC. Protein: CASSGDSSLNTF.